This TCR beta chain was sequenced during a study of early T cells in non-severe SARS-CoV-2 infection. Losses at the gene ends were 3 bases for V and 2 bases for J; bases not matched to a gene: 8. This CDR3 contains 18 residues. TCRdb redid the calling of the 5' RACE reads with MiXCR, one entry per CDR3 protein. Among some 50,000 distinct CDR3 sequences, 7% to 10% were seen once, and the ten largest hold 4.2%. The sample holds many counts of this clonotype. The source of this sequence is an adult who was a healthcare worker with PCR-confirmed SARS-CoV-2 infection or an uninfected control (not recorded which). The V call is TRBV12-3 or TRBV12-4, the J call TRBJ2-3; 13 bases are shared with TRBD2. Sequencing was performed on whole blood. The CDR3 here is CASSLTPGLAGHTDTQYF. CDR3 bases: TGTGCCAGCAGTTTGACACCGGGACTAGCGGGACACACAGATACGCAGTATTTT.